A single sample gave rise to the 29 T cell receptor beta chains below, sequenced in a study of graft-versus-host responses after intestinal transplantation. The method was immunoSEQ multiplex PCR; TCRdb's version includes in-frame clones alone and lacks a portion of them. This table holds 100,000 or so clones, 92% found once. The antigens for these receptors are not known. This sample comprised unstimulated CD4+ T cells sorted from spleen or lymph node cells, obtained before intestinal transplant. These receptors were obtained from a human donor who received an intestinal transplant.

The chain has TRBV30 and TRBJ2-7; TRBD1 matches at 9 bases. The CDR3 length is 13 residues. Unmatched junction bases numbered 5, after V lost 3 bases and J lost 5 bases. The germline V gene has CDR1 GTSNPN and CDR2 SVGIG (reference sequence). CDR3 DNA sequence: TGTGCCTGGAGGGGACAGGGTGGGAACGAGCAGTACTTC. Protein product: CAWRGQGGNEQYF.

This chain joins TRBV6-6 and TRBJ2-7, with 7 bases matching TRBD2. CDR1 and CDR2 from the germline V gene are MNHNY and SVGAGI (reference sequence). V dropped 7 bases and J dropped 7; count of bases not matched to a gene: 16. This CDR3 has 15 amino acids. The CDR3 region has the DNA TGTGCCAGCACCCCCTCCGGCGCGGGAGTGGGGGAGCAGTACTTC. It is translated as CASTPSGAGVGEQYF.

The chain uses TRBV10-2 and TRBJ1-3; 7 bases line up with TRBD1. Germline CDR1 WSHSY, CDR2 SAAADI. V was clipped by 8 bases and J by 3 bases; unmatched bases: 4. This CDR3 has 13 amino acids. Written as DNA, the CDR3 is TGCGCCAGCCGACAGGGAAGTGGAAACACCATATATTTT. Translated: CASRQGSGNTIYF.

The rearrangement uses TRBV19 and TRBJ2-5; 7 bases align to TRBD1. The length of the CDR3 is 14 residues. The V gene's germline CDR1 is LNHDA and CDR2 SQIVND (reference sequence). Trimming cost V 5 bases and J 8 bases; bases outside gene matches: 11. CDR3 amino acids: CASSVRDSAGTQYF. CDR3 DNA sequence: TGTGCCAGTAGTGTCCGGGACAGCGCCGGTACCCAGTACTTC.

The rearrangement joins TRBV11-2 to TRBJ2-5; 8 bases map to TRBD2. The V and J ends lost 3 bases and 4 bases, in that order; junction bases with no gene match: 7. Germline CDR1 reads SGHAT; CDR2 reads FQNNGV. The CDR3 contains 15 residues. The CDR3 sequence: CASSFSPGGRETQYF. CDR3 sequence (DNA): TGTGCCAGCAGCTTTTCCCCGGGGGGGAGAGAGACCCAGTACTTC.

This clone was detected once. The V gene is TRBV4-1, the J gene TRBJ1-3, with 9 bases lining up with TRBD1. CDR3 length equals 16 residues. Germline CDR1 and CDR2: MGHRA and YSYEKL. V shed 1 base, J shed 2 bases, and the junction held 3 bases outside the gene matches. CDR3 amino acids: CASSQGQGGTGNTIYF. CDR3 bases: TGCGCCAGCAGCCAAGGACAGGGGGGAACTGGAAACACCATATATTTT.

The rearrangement uses TRBV7-3 and TRBJ2-7; 7 bases map to TRBD1. Germline V gene sequence: CDR1 SGHTA, CDR2 FQGTGA. V shed 5 bases, J shed 3 bases, and the junction held 4 bases outside the gene matches. The CDR3 runs to 13 residues. CDR3 DNA sequence: TGTGCCAGCAGCCCCGCAGGGGGCTACGAGCAGTACTTC. It codes for CASSPAGGYEQYF.

J is TRBJ2-3 and V is TRBV4-3; maybe TRBD2 (6 bases). V dropped 0 bases and J dropped 4 bases, with 14 bases sitting between them. The germline V gene encodes CDR1 LGHNA and CDR2 YSLEER. The CDR3 has 16 amino acids. CDR3 in DNA: TGCGCCAGCAGCCAAGATCTCCCTAGCGTTCCAGATACGCAGTATTTT. Residues: CASSQDLPSVPDTQYF.

J is TRBJ2-1 and V is TRBV14, with 9 nucleotides matching TRBD2. The V gene end was trimmed by 3 bases and the J gene end by 6 bases; junction bases not matched to a gene: 6. This CDR3 region has 15 residues. Germline values: CDR1 SGHDN, CDR2 FVKESK. DNA for the CDR3: TGTGCCAGCAGCCATGGACTAGCGAGCACCAATGAGCAGTTCTTC. Encoded protein: CASSHGLASTNEQFF.

The V and J genes are TRBV7-2 and TRBJ1-1, with a tentative D call TRBD1 (5 bases). CDR1 and CDR2 from the germline V gene are SGHTA and FQGNSA. V lost 7 bases, J lost 1 base, and 13 bases lay in between. The CDR3 runs to 14 residues. The DNA for the CDR3 is TGTGCCAGCACCAAAGACAGCGAGAACACTGAAGCTTTCTTT. Its protein is CASTKDSENTEAFF. Using reference TRBV7-2 and TRBJ1-1 for the parts outside the CDR3, the full variable domain is GAGVSQSPSNKVTEKGKDVELRCDPISGHTALYWYRQSLGQGLEFLIYFQGNSAPDKSGLPSDRFSAERTGGSVSTLTIQRTQQEDSAVYLCASTKDSENTEAFFGQGTRLTVV.

Regarding this clone: This sample also contains other DNA sequences that code for the same CDR3. The chain carries TRBV5-1 and TRBJ1-2, with 7 positions matching TRBD1. Germline CDR1 reads SGHRS; CDR2 reads YFSETQ. J lost 2 bases, V lost 2 bases, and 3 bases had no gene match. The CDR3 extends over 14 amino acids. For the CDR3, the DNA is TGCGCCAGCAGCTTAGGGACAGCCAACTATGGCTACACCTTC. Protein: CASSLGTANYGYTF.

V is TRBV5-6 and J is TRBJ2-1; TRBD1 aligns across 7 bases. The CDR3 is made up of 14 amino acids. The germline gives CDR1 SGHDT, CDR2 YYEEEE. V shed 1 base, J shed 3 bases, and the junction held 1 base outside the gene matches. The CDR3 region is CASSLNRGYNEQFF. As DNA, the CDR3 is TGTGCCAGCAGCTTGAACAGGGGCTACAATGAGCAGTTCTTC.

This chain joins TRBV4-2 and TRBJ1-5; D is perhaps TRBD1 (5 bases). CDR1 is LGHNA and CDR2 is YNFKEQ in the germline V gene. This CDR3 contains 16 residues. The V end was cut by 2 bases, the J end by 5 bases, with 16 bases between. The DNA of the CDR3 is TGTGCCAGCAGCCAACTGCAGGGCAGGGCGGATCAGCCCCAGCATTTT. Translating it yields CASSQLQGRADQPQHF.

This sequence joins TRBV6-5 and TRBJ1-6; D is perhaps TRBD1 (6 bases). Germline-derived CDR1 and CDR2 are MNHEY and SVGAGI. Trimming took off 10 bases at V and 9 bases at J, with 19 bases between the two ends. The CDR3 extends over 14 amino acids. The CDR3 DNA sequence: TGTGCCACGACAGCCGGGACACAATCTTCACCCCTCCACTTT. It codes for CATTAGTQSSPLHF.

The chain employs TRBV4-1 and TRBJ2-3; TRBD2 matches at 12 bases. V shed 4 bases and J 7 bases; nucleotides not matched to a gene: 6. Germline values: CDR1 MGHRA, CDR2 YSYEKL. The CDR3 sequence is 15 residues long. The CDR3 DNA follows: TGCGCCAGCAGCCTCCCACTAGCGGGAGGTTATACGCAGTATTTT. This sequence encodes CASSLPLAGGYTQYF.

The chain links TRBV7-8 to TRBJ1-1, with a weak D call TRBD1 (5 bases). The CDR3 loop spans 13 amino acids. Trimming removed 0 bases at V and 8 bases at J, with 10 bases between. Germline CDR1 is SGHVS and CDR2 is FQNEAQ. In nucleotides, the CDR3 is TGTGCCAGCAGCTTAGCGCAGGCAGGGGAAGCTTTCTTT. It yields the protein CASSLAQAGEAFF. The full variable domain, completed using reference TRBV7-8 and TRBJ1-1, is GAGVSQSPRYKVAKRGQDVALRCDPISGHVSLFWYQQALGQGPEFLTYFQNEAQLDKSGLPSDRFFAERPEGSVSTLKIQRTQQEDSAVYLCASSLAQAGEAFFGQGTRLTVV.

The chain combines TRBV4-1 with TRBJ1-4, with 8 bases that match TRBD1. CDR3 length equals 17 residues. Germline trimming cut 2 bases from V and 0 bases from J; bases unmatched to any gene: 5. In germline, CDR1 is MGHRA, CDR2 YSYEKL. The CDR3 is CASSQLPQGATNEKLFF. The CDR3 DNA sequence: TGCGCCAGCAGCCAACTTCCACAGGGGGCAACTAATGAAAAACTGTTTTTT.

The genes are TRBV11-2 and TRBJ2-7; no clear D. Germline loops: CDR1 SGHAT, CDR2 FQNNGV. Trimming removed 6 bases at V and 3 bases at J, with 15 bases between. The CDR3 covers 14 residues. The CDR3 DNA reads as TGTGCCAGCAGTCCGACGGCGGCCCTCTACGAGCAGTACTTC. This encodes CASSPTAALYEQYF.

In this sample, this clone turned up once. The CDR3 DNA reads as TGTGCCTGGAGTGAGACAGGGGGGGCAGATACGCAGTATTTT. Translating gives CAWSETGGADTQYF. This chain joins TRBV30 and TRBJ2-3, with 9 bases identical to TRBD1. The ends lost 1 base at V and 4 bases at J; junction bases unmatched: 3. The CDR3 sequence is 14 residues long. CDR1 is GTSNPN, CDR2 SVGIG, per germline (reference sequence).

This clone appeared a single time. The chain recombines TRBV5-1 with TRBJ2-7; D is perhaps TRBD2 (6 bases). Germline CDR1 SGHRS, CDR2 YFSETQ. The CDR3 has 13 amino acids. V shed 4 bases and J shed 4 bases, with 12 bases lying between them. The DNA of the CDR3 is TGCGCCAGCAGCCGCGGGACGGGTTACGAGCAGTACTTC. Its protein product is CASSRGTGYEQYF.

V usage is TRBV28 and J usage is TRBJ1-1; possibly TRBD1 for D (5 bases). CDR1 is MDHEN, CDR2 SYDVKM, per germline. CDR3 length: 15 amino acids. V was trimmed by 8 bases and J by 0 bases, leaving 16 bases between them. This CDR3 is CASPSGFDMNTEAFF. DNA for the CDR3: TGTGCCAGCCCCTCAGGGTTTGACATGAACACTGAAGCTTTCTTT.

This chain joins TRBV6-1 and TRBJ1-2; D is undetermined. The germline V gene encodes CDR1 MNHNS and CDR2 SASEGT. This CDR3 is built from 13 residues. The germline V and J ends were trimmed by 1 base and 8 bases, with 11 bases remaining between them. The CDR3 bases are TGTGCCAGCAGTGAAGGGTTGTGGGAGGGCTACACCTTC. Protein product: CASSEGLWEGYTF.

This chain connects TRBV12-5 to TRBJ2-7, with TRBD1 as a possible D gene (6 bases). V lost 1 base and J 1 base, leaving 11 bases between the germline ends. This CDR3 region has 15 residues. CDR1 is LGHNT and CDR2 is FRNRAP in the germline V gene. The CDR3 DNA sequence: TGTGCTAGTGGTTTGGGGGGCACAGGGTCCTACGAGCAGTACTTC. This gives the protein CASGLGGTGSYEQYF.

This chain connects TRBV6-5 to TRBJ2-2, with D perhaps TRBD1 (6 bases). Trimming left V 2 bases short and J 5 bases short, with 12 bases between. This CDR3 comprises 15 residues. Germline V CDR1 and CDR2: MNHEY, SVGAGI. The CDR3 loop is CASSYRGLSTGELFF. In DNA, the CDR3 is TGTGCCAGCAGTTACAGGGGGTTAAGTACCGGGGAGCTGTTTTTT.

The chain links TRBV9 to TRBJ1-1; tentatively, D is TRBD1 (5 bases). Looked up from germline, CDR1 is SGDLS and CDR2 is YYNGEE. V was pared by 4 bases and J by 1 base, with 14 bases between. The CDR3 consists of 15 residues. The CDR3 here is CASSPETAKNTEAFF. CDR3 bases: TGTGCCAGCAGCCCAGAGACAGCGAAGAACACTGAAGCTTTCTTT. The full variable domain, completed using reference TRBV9 and TRBJ1-1, is DSGVTQTPKHLITATGQRVTLRCSPRSGDLSVYWYQQSLDQGLQFLIQYYNGEERAKGNILERFSAQQFPDLHSELNLSSLELGDSALYFCASSPETAKNTEAFFGQGTRLTVV.

V is TRBV6-1 and J is TRBJ2-1; D might be TRBD2 (5 bases). V lost 10 bases, J lost 5 bases, and 12 bases lay in between. The CDR3 is 12 residues long. CDR1 is MNHNS and CDR2 is SASEGT in the germline V gene. The CDR3 is CATRTPDNEQFF. CDR3 bases: TGTGCCACCAGGACTCCCGACAATGAGCAGTTCTTC.

The V call is TRBV6-5, the J call TRBJ1-3; D uncertain. V shed 5 bases and J shed 3 bases, with 8 bases lying between them. Germline-derived CDR1 and CDR2 are MNHEY and SVGAGI. The CDR3 spans 13 residues. The CDR3 coding sequence is TGTGCCAGCAGTCAACAATATGGAAACACCATATATTTT. Translated: CASSQQYGNTIYF.

The V call is TRBV18, the J call TRBJ2-5; the match to TRBD1 covers 9 bases. V lost 3 bases, J lost 2 bases, and 4 bases stayed unmatched. This CDR3 spans 15 amino acids. Germline V gene sequence: CDR1 KGHSH, CDR2 LQKENI. For the CDR3, the DNA is TGTGCCAGCTCACCGGGACAGGGAGGGCAAGAGACCCAGTACTTC. Translating gives CASSPGQGGQETQYF.

The chain is built from TRBV5-1 and TRBJ1-2, with TRBD1 identical over 7 bases. Trimming cost V 0 bases and J 2 bases; bases outside gene matches: 7. The CDR3 runs 16 residues. CDR1 is SGHRS, CDR2 YFSETQ, per germline. CDR3 coding DNA: TGCGCCAGCAGCTTGGCCCTACCGACAGGGAACTATGGCTACACCTTC. Amino acid sequence: CASSLALPTGNYGYTF.